The present T cell receptor beta chain was sequenced within a study of T cells in Graves' hyperthyroidism and ophthalmopathy. Authors of the study amplified TCR beta CDR3 regions from RNA transcripts. First-round RT-PCR targeting the TCR CDR3 was performed with the HTBI primer set. TCRdb itself ran the multiplex PCR reads through MiXCR, one entry per CDR3 protein. Altogether 33,000 or so distinct CDR3 sequences are present, about 49% being singletons, with the ten largest covering about 6%. The CDR3 consists of 11 residues. Germline-derived CDR1 and CDR2 are DFQATT and SNEGSKA (reference sequence). The V gene lost 6 bases and the J gene lost 14 bases, with 17 bases spanning the gap.

V and J are TRBV20-1 and TRBJ2-1; the D gene could be TRBD1 or TRBD2 (5 bases each). The sequenced sample was blood. The clonotype was recovered from a woman between 45 and 65 years old with Graves' hyperthyroidism that later progressed to Graves' ophthalmopathy. The CDR3 DNA reads TGCAGTGCGGTCGGGACGTCTTCAAAGTTCTTC. Amino acids: CSAVGTSSKFF.